This TCR beta chain stems from a study of sequential checkpoint blockade in melanoma (dated 2019 in TCRdb). Background on the whole study: Patients were randomized 1:1 to first-line nivolumab followed by ipilimumab (arm A) or ipilimumab followed by nivolumab (arm B). Maintenance nivolumab came after each of the two trial sequences.

What the authors observed across the whole study: Larger, independent patient cohorts are needed to validate the response-prediction model that combines TCR metrics and mutation burden.

This clone has a handful of counts. Its antigen is not yet known. No base quality information exists; no much larger clone differs at one position. The sample's treatment or condition, from its label and the paper: randomized to nivolumab then ipilimumab (arm A) or the reverse (arm B). Prior DNA-damaging chemotherapy had not been received by any trial patient. On a FACS Aria II flow cytometer, live CD3+CD8+ cells that were negative for CD19 and CD56 were sorted from thawed PBMCs. Samples came from patients with melanoma in CheckMate 064, a randomized, open-label phase II trial of sequential checkpoint blockade. Peripheral blood mononuclear cells were collected by leukapheresis, purified with Ficoll-Paque, and frozen in human serum with roughly 9.9% DMSO. Purity of sorted blood CD3+CD8+ cells was verified at >98% immediately after sorting, followed by DNA extraction. Compared with germline, V lacks 11 bases and J lacks 5 bases; bases without a gene match: 8. Based on the germline V gene, the CDR1 and CDR2 sequences are ENHRY and SYGVKD. From cysteine to phenylalanine, the CDR3 is 13 amino acids long. The CDR3 DNA has 39 bases and is translated from base 1.

TCRbeta CDR3 regions were immunosequenced from genomic DNA with the immunoSEQ Assay. Before high-throughput sequencing, the genomic DNA was amplified using bias-controlled multiplex PCR. Concerning the study's data processing: To quantify the absolute abundance of each unique TCRbeta CDR3 region, the sequences were collapsed and filtered. Clonality, defined as 1 minus Pielou's evenness, was calculated using only productive rearrangements. Clones with significantly greater frequencies in on-treatment versus baseline samples were identified using a previously published method. What TCRdb holds here is the immuneACCESS table cut down to in-frame rearrangements. Part of the clones is not present; checked against another copy, under half of the missing clones reflect an unresolved V gene, and the others are unexplained. The V and J calls and clone size are taken from that table; D and trimming were inferred from the DNA. A total of about 17,000 clones appear in this sample, about 67% of them only once. The ten largest clones add up to under 25% of the sample.

Rearrangement joined TRBV10-3 to TRBJ2-7; 11 central nucleotides agree with TRBD1. This clonotype was sampled from a human donor with melanoma. The sequenced sample was CD8+ T cells sorted from blood (inferred from file names), obtained from a patient given nivolumab and ipilimumab in sequence. The CDR3 protein: CAADGQGAHEQYF. The base sequence is TGTGCCGCCGACGGACAGGGGGCCCACGAGCAGTACTTC.